The 28 T cell receptor beta chains below come from one sample, sequenced in a study of response to subunit inactivated influenza vaccine. TCRdb re-analysed the RT-PCR reads in MiXCR, keeping a single row per CDR3 protein. The sample consists of about 650,000 distinct CDR3 sequences, 13% to 15% of them appearing once. Sequenced here: PBMCs from blood, sampled roughly 2 weeks before vaccination. These receptor sequences come from a man in his forties or fifties who received an inactivated influenza vaccine.

This clonotype was seen a handful of times. The chain employs TRBV15 and TRBJ2-3; TRBD1 agrees at 10 bases. J gave up 4 bases and V 11 bases, and 9 bases lay outside the gene matches. The CDR3 consists of 14 residues. Per the germline V gene, CDR1 is LNHNV and CDR2 is YYDKDF (reference sequence). The CDR3 coding sequence is TGTGCCGCACCCCGGGGACAGGGGCCAGATACGCAGTATTTT. Amino acid sequence: CAAPRGQGPDTQYF.

The chain uses TRBV6-5 and TRBJ2-1; tentatively, D is TRBD1 (5 bases). The CDR3 totals 15 residues. Germline V gene sequence: CDR1 MNHEY, CDR2 SVGAGI. V gave up 0 bases and J gave up 2 bases, with 8 bases separating them. The CDR3 reads CASSYSRQTYNEQFF. CDR3 sequence (DNA): TGTGCCAGCAGTTACTCGAGACAGACCTACAATGAGCAGTTCTTC.

This chain connects TRBV10-1 to TRBJ1-6; 9 bases align to TRBD1. The junction had 3 bases not matched to a gene; V was cut back by 7 bases and J by 8 bases. The CDR3 covers 13 residues. In germline, CDR1 is WNHNN, CDR2 SYGVQD (reference sequence). This CDR3 reads CASKRDRDSPLHF. The CDR3, as DNA: TGCGCCAGCAAAAGGGACAGGGATTCACCCCTCCACTTT.

The table lists this clonotype with many counts. The rearrangement joins TRBV4-1 to TRBJ1-2; D might be TRBD1 (6 bases). The germline CDR1 and CDR2 sequences are MGHRA and YSYEKL. V was trimmed by 0 bases and J by 6 bases, leaving 11 bases between them. CDR3 length: 14 residues. The CDR3 DNA reads TGCGCCAGCAGCCAAGAATACAGGGACCATGGCTACACCTTC. It encodes CASSQEYRDHGYTF.

The table lists this clonotype with a few counts. This chain links TRBV5-1 with TRBJ2-5; D is possibly TRBD2 (5 bases). The CDR3 is 14 amino acids. Trimming removed 3 bases at V and 1 base at J, with 10 bases between. Germline values: CDR1 SGHRS, CDR2 YFSETQ. The CDR3 region has the DNA TGCGCCAGCAGCTCGGCCGGGATCCAAGAGACCCAGTACTTC. Its translation is CASSSAGIQETQYF.

This clonotype showed up just a few times. The rearrangement uses TRBV28 and TRBJ2-5; D gene unclear. V was clipped by 5 bases and J by 0 bases, with 7 bases between them. This CDR3 comprises 13 residues. Germline V gene sequence: CDR1 MDHEN, CDR2 SYDVKM. CDR3 amino acids: CASSIQYQETQYF. The CDR3, as DNA: TGTGCCAGCAGTATCCAGTACCAAGAGACCCAGTACTTC.

This chain connects TRBV20-1 to TRBJ2-7; D uncertain. CDR3 length: 13 residues. Germline V gene sequence: CDR1 DFQATT, CDR2 SNEGSKA (reference sequence). The V end was cut by 0 bases, the J end by 1 base, with 7 bases between. The CDR3 DNA sequence: TGCAGTGCTAGAGATCAGGAGTCCTACGAGCAGTACTTC. Amino acid sequence: CSARDQESYEQYF.

J is TRBJ2-6 and V is TRBV9, with 7 bases that match TRBD1. Trimming at V came to 0 bases and at J to 0 bases, leaving 6 bases not matched to a gene. This CDR3 is built from 18 residues. Germline-derived CDR1 and CDR2 are SGDLS and YYNGEE. Written as DNA, the CDR3 is TGTGCCAGCAGCGTAGGAGGGGGCCGTTTCTCTGGGGCCAACGTCCTGACTTTC. Translated, it gives CASSVGGGRFSGANVLTF. Full variable domain (outside the CDR3, taken from reference TRBV9 and TRBJ2-6): DSGVTQTPKHLITATGQRVTLRCSPRSGDLSVYWYQQSLDQGLQFLIQYYNGEERAKGNILERFSAQQFPDLHSELNLSSLELGDSALYFCASSVGGGRFSGANVLTFGAGSRLTVL.

Notes on this clonotype: A clone one base away is much larger, so this may be a read error. The chain joins TRBV29-1 to TRBJ2-1; D gene ambiguous. Trimming pared 7 bases from V and 3 bases from J, leaving 7 bases between. CDR3 size: 11 residues. Germline V gene sequence: CDR1 SQVTM, CDR2 ANQGSEA. In nucleotides, the CDR3 is TGCAGCGGAGTACACTACAATGAGCAGTTCTTC. This sequence encodes CSGVHYNEQFF.

The chain combines TRBV4-1 with TRBJ2-3; D not resolved. Trimming left V 0 bases short and J 6 bases short, with 10 bases between. CDR3 size: 14 residues. CDR1 and CDR2 (germline): MGHRA, YSYEKL. The CDR3 bases are TGCGCCAGCAGCCAAGAAACCGAGTCCGATACGCAGTATTTT. Amino acids: CASSQETESDTQYF.

The chain recombines TRBV6-2 or TRBV6-3 with TRBJ2-2; D tentatively reads TRBD1 or TRBD2 (5 bases each). The CDR3 is made up of 14 amino acids. Trimming cost V 6 bases and J 12 bases, with 20 bases left between them. The germline V gene encodes CDR1 MNHEY and CDR2 SVGEGT. The CDR3 DNA reads as TGTGCCAGCAGCCTTGGGACCCGCACCCCGAAGCTGTTTTTT. Its protein product is CASSLGTRTPKLFF.

The chain combines TRBV7-3 with TRBJ2-1; 14 bases are shared with TRBD2. Germline CDR1 and CDR2: SGHTA and FQGTGA. The CDR3 covers 18 residues. The J segment lost 6 bases and the V segment lost 1 base, leaving 8 bases of the junction unmatched. The CDR3 is CASSLRGGTSGRRNEQFF. In DNA, the CDR3 is TGTGCCAGCAGCTTAAGGGGGGGGACTAGCGGGAGACGCAATGAGCAGTTCTTC.

V is TRBV12-3 or TRBV12-4 and J is TRBJ1-1; no definite D call. The V end was cut by 7 bases, the J end by 6 bases, with 18 bases between. This CDR3 region has 14 residues. This CDR3 is CASIPRGYFAEAFF. DNA of the CDR3: TGTGCCAGCATCCCCCGTGGGTACTTTGCTGAAGCTTTCTTT.

The chain's CDR3 is CASRLGTLEQYF. CDR3 bases: TGTGCCAGCAGACTCGGGACGCTGGAGCAGTACTTC. This sequence joins TRBV25-1 and TRBJ2-7; perhaps D is TRBD1 or TRBD2 (5 bases each). V was cut by 6 bases and J by 7 bases, with 13 bases left in between. The germline CDR1 and CDR2 sequences are MGHDK and SYGVNS. CDR3 length equals 12 residues.

This clonotype has a count of ten or more. The CDR3 region is CASSQNQGPIYTF. CDR3 DNA sequence: TGTGCCAGCAGCCAGAATCAGGGGCCGATCTACACCTTC. V and J are TRBV6-1 and TRBJ1-2; a weak D match, TRBD1 (6 bases). CDR1 is MNHNS and CDR2 is SASEGT in the germline V gene. This CDR3 has 13 amino acids. The germline V and J ends were trimmed by 6 bases and 10 bases, with 18 bases remaining between them.

In this sample, this clonotype turned up many times. The genes are TRBV11-2 and TRBJ2-5; the D gene is possibly TRBD1 (6 bases). Looked up from germline, CDR1 is SGHAT and CDR2 is FQNNGV. This CDR3 has 15 amino acids. The V and J ends lost 3 bases and 4 bases respectively, with 15 bases between them. CDR3 sequence (DNA): TGTGCCAGCAGCTTGGTGGGGGCGTTGGCAGAGACCCAGTACTTC. Protein product: CASSLVGALAETQYF. Full variable domain (rest looked up from reference TRBV11-2 and TRBJ2-5): EAGVAQSPRYKIIEKRQSVAFWCNPISGHATLYWYQQILGQGPKLLIQFQNNGVVDDSQLPKDRFSAERLKGVDSTLKIQPAKLEDSAVYLCASSLVGALAETQYFGPGTRLLVL.

This clonotype showed up many times. The CDR3 loop reads CASSLAYGTRRRQYF. The CDR3 coding sequence is TGTGCCAGCAGCTTAGCATACGGGACACGCCGGCGGCAGTACTTC. V usage is TRBV7-2 and J usage is TRBJ2-7, with a tentative D call TRBD1 (6 bases). Germline V gene sequence: CDR1 SGHTA, CDR2 FQGNSA. Deletions cut 0 bases from V and 9 bases from J, with 18 bases between. This CDR3 is built from 15 residues.

On this clonotype: The germline gene is not matched at one end of the junction; a read error may be the cause. The rearrangement links TRBV19 to TRBJ2-1; D ambiguous. Germline V lookup: CDR1 LNHDA, CDR2 SQIVND (reference sequence). The CDR3 extends over 14 amino acids. The CDR3 is CASSMISSYNEQLF. In DNA, the CDR3 is TGTGCCAGTAGTATGATAAGCTCCTACAATGAGCAGCTCTTC.

This clonotype was recorded at least ten times. The chain links TRBV5-1 to TRBJ2-3; D not certain. CDR1 and CDR2 from the germline V gene are SGHRS and YFSETQ. Trimming left V 4 bases short and J 4 bases short, with 7 bases between. CDR3 length: 12 amino acids. The CDR3 DNA follows: TGCGCCAGCAGCCCGAGGCCAGATACGCAGTATTTT. Translating it yields CASSPRPDTQYF.

This clonotype turned up a few times. The genes are TRBV11-2 and TRBJ2-7, with 7 bases matching TRBD1. The germline V gene has CDR1 SGHAT and CDR2 FQNNGV. The CDR3 spans 13 residues. J lost 5 bases, V lost 4 bases, and 5 bases had no gene match. The CDR3 sequence is CASSSTDRNEQYF. DNA for the CDR3: TGTGCCAGCAGCTCTACGGACAGGAACGAGCAGTACTTC.

The chain employs TRBV21-1 and TRBJ2-1. TRBV21-1 is designated a pseudogene. The CDR3 has 13 amino acids. The CDR3 DNA is TGTGCCAGCAGAAGCAGTCTGGGCAATGAGCAGTTCTTC. Residues: CASRSSLGNEQFF.

This clonotype has a handful of counts. The chain has TRBV20-1 and TRBJ2-1; TRBD2 matches 14 bases. The CDR3 contains 14 residues. The germline gives CDR1 DFQATT, CDR2 SNEGSKA (reference sequence). Germline trimming cut 5 bases from V and 10 bases from J; bases unmatched to any gene: 7. CDR3 sequence reads: CSASGTSGRWEQFF. Here the CDR3 DNA reads TGCAGTGCTTCCGGGACTAGCGGGAGATGGGAGCAGTTCTTC.

The chain recombines TRBV27 with TRBJ2-3, with 9 bases matching TRBD2. Germline V gene lookup returns CDR1 MNHEY and CDR2 SMNVEV (reference sequence). The CDR3 runs to 18 residues. V gave up 0 bases and J gave up 0 bases; unmatched junction bases: 7. CDR3 residues: CASSLSLAGPMSTDTQYF. The CDR3 DNA follows: TGTGCCAGCAGTTTATCCCTAGCGGGGCCGATGAGCACAGATACGCAGTATTTT.

This clonotype has more than one count but fewer than ten. The chain couples TRBV3-1 to TRBJ2-7; 10 positions match TRBD2. The CDR3 is 16 residues long. Germline loops: CDR1 LGHDT, CDR2 YNNKEL (reference sequence). Trimming cost V 4 bases and J 4 bases; bases outside gene matches: 10. In DNA, the CDR3 is TGTGCCAGCAGCCCCATAAATGGACTAGCGGTATACGAGCAGTACTTC. This codes for CASSPINGLAVYEQYF.

V is TRBV7-6 and J is TRBJ2-2; TRBD1 might be the D (5 bases). Trimming stripped 2 bases from V and 6 bases from J, with 13 bases between. Per germline, CDR1 SGHVS and CDR2 FNYEAQ. This CDR3 is built from 15 residues. The CDR3 here is CASSLFPEGAGELFF. For the CDR3, the DNA is TGTGCCAGCAGCTTATTTCCTGAAGGGGCCGGGGAGCTGTTTTTT. The whole variable domain, remainder taken from reference TRBV7-6 and TRBJ2-2, is GAGVSQSPRYKVTKRGQDVALRCDPISGHVSLYWYRQALGQGPEFLTYFNYEAQQDKSGLPNDRFSAERPEGSISTLTIQRTEQRDSAMYRCASSLFPEGAGELFFGEGSRLTVL.

This clonotype was counted between two and nine times. V is TRBV7-3 and J is TRBJ2-2; 12 bases are shared with TRBD1. Germline CDR1 is SGHTA and CDR2 is FQGTGA. CDR3 length equals 17 residues. V was clipped by 5 bases and J by 6 bases; unmatched bases: 10. The CDR3 DNA reads TGTGCCAGCAGCCCCCAGCCGGGACAGGGGGCGTCCGGGGAGCTGTTTTTT. Translating gives CASSPQPGQGASGELFF.

This clonotype was observed at least ten times. J is TRBJ1-1 and V is TRBV12-3 or TRBV12-4, with D perhaps matching TRBD1 (5 bases). V gave up 3 bases and J gave up 0 bases, with 8 bases separating them. There are 14 residues in the CDR3. The DNA of the CDR3 is TGTGCCAGCAGTTTTCGGGGGATGAACACTGAAGCTTTCTTT. Its translation: CASSFRGMNTEAFF.

The V call is TRBV7-3, the J call TRBJ2-5; TRBD2 aligns across 11 bases. V was pared by 9 bases and J by 1 base, with 7 bases of the junction left unmatched. Germline loops: CDR1 SGHTA, CDR2 FQGTGA. This CDR3 comprises 15 residues. The CDR3 bases are TGTGCCAGACTAGCGGGAGTGGGGCCCCAAGAGACCCAGTACTTC. Protein product: CARLAGVGPQETQYF.